The text below deals with one T cell receptor (beta chain). This CDR3 is also generated by other DNA sequences in the sample. The assay was immunoSEQ multiplex PCR, and TCRdb's table has in-frame clones only and misses some. The data show some 96,000 clones, about nine tenths seen once. The entry originates in a study of blood T cell repertoires in COVID-19. For the study at large: There were acute and convalescent COVID-19 samples, and they came from the United States, Italy and Spain. PBMCs, B-cell-depleted T cells, or T cells provided the cDNA or gDNA that made up the material.

From germline, CDR1 is KGHSH and CDR2 LQKENI. The CDR3 totals 14 residues. The J segment lost 0 bases and the V segment lost 3 bases, leaving 0 bases of the junction unmatched. The rearrangement uses TRBV18 and TRBJ1-2; 8 positions agree with TRBD1. This receptor was identified in a man aged 55 to 69 with acute or convalescent COVID-19. Material: peripheral blood. CDR3 protein: CASSPGQANYGYTF. The CDR3 DNA sequence: TGTGCCAGCTCACCGGGACAGGCTAACTATGGCTACACCTTC.